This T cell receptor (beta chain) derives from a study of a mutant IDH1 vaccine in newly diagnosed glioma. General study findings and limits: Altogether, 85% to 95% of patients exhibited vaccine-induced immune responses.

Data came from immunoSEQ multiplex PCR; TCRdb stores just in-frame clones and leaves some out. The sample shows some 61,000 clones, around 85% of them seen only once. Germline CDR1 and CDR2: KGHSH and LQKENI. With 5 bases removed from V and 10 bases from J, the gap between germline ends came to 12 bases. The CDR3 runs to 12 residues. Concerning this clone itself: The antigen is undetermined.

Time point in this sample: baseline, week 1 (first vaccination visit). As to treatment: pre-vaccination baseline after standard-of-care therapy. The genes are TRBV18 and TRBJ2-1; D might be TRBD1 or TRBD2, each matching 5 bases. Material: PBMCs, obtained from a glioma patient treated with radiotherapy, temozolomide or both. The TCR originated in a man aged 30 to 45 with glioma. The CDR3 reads CASSSGTNEQFF. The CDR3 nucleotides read TGTGCCAGCTCATCGGGGACGAACGAGCAGTTCTTC.